This T cell receptor beta chain was retrieved from a study of identical twins. In germline, CDR1 is SQVTM, CDR2 ANQGSEA. The CDR3 has 14 amino acids. The V and J ends lost 4 bases and 0 bases respectively, with 12 bases between them. A universal primer site was incorporated via template switching, and the cDNA contained unique molecular identifiers. One entry per CDR3 protein results from TCRdb running MiXCR on the 5' RACE reads. The sample carries 690,000 or so distinct CDR3 sequences, approximately 9% recorded once. The same sample was also used in a study of yellow fever vaccine responses in identical twins.

The rearrangement links TRBV29-1 to TRBJ1-1, with D unresolved. The sample consisted of PBMCs. The sequence came from a woman younger than 35 in good health. The CDR3 DNA reads TGCAGCGTTGTAAGAAGCCTCTTGAACACTGAAGCTTTCTTT. Translation: CSVVRSLLNTEAFF.